This T cell receptor (beta chain) was identified in a study of early T cells in non-severe SARS-CoV-2 infection. From germline, CDR1 is GTSNPN and CDR2 SVGIG (reference sequence). The CDR3 runs to 12 residues. V was cut by 5 bases and J by 0 bases, with 7 bases left in between. This clonotype has at least ten counts. TCRdb independently ran MiXCR on the 5' RACE reads; one entry per CDR3 protein. The profile shows 15,000 to 20,000 distinct CDR3 sequences, approximately 5.4% of them singletons. The TCR sequence derives from an adult who was a healthcare worker with PCR-confirmed SARS-CoV-2 infection or an uninfected control (not recorded which). Material for sequencing was whole blood. This chain joins TRBV30 and TRBJ1-1, with D unresolved. The CDR3 region is CAWGQMNTEAFF. CDR3 bases: TGTGCCTGGGGGCAAATGAACACTGAAGCTTTCTTT.